This T cell receptor beta chain was retrieved from a study of beta chain features in type 1 diabetes. Overall study results and limits: Shortening that was moderate but significant affected the TCRB CDR3s of Type 1 diabetes patients in all four CD4+ subsets.

The germline V gene has CDR1 ENHRY and CDR2 SYGVKD. V lost 6 bases, J lost 1 base, and 21 bases stayed unmatched. The CDR3 consists of 20 residues. Reverse transcription of all isolated RNA meant that expressed TCRB transcripts were sequenced. TCRdb's copy holds only in-frame clones and misses some; the assay was immunoSEQ multiplex PCR. The sample lists roughly 150,000 clones; about 7.3% were seen once. This clone has at least ten counts. Its antigen is still unknown. This chain joins TRBV10-3 and TRBJ2-7; 10 nucleotides agree with TRBD2. Sequenced sample: central memory CD4+ T cells from blood. The sequence derives from a man aged 18-30 years in good health. For the CDR3, the DNA is TGTGCCATCAGGGCAAGTGAGGGGCTAGCGGGAGTTCCCTCTTCCTACGAGCAGTACTTC. Translation gives CAIRASEGLAGVPSSYEQYF.